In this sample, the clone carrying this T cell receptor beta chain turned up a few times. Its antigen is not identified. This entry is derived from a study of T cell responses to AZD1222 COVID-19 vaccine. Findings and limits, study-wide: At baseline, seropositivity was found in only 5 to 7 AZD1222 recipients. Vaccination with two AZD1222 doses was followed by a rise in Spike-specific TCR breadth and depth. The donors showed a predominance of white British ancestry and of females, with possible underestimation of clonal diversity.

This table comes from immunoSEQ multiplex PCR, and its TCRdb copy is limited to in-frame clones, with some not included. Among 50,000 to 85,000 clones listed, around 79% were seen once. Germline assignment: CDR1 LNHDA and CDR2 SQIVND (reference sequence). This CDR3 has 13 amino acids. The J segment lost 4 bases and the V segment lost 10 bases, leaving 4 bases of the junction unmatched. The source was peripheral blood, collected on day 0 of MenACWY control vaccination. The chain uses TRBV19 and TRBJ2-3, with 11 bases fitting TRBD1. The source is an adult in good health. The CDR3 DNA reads TGTGCCACCAAGGGACAGGGGGCAGATACGCAGTATTTT. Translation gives CATKGQGADTQYF.